These 23 T cell receptor beta chains came from one sample sequenced in a study of shared clonotypes between healthy human individuals. Naive CD8 populations comprised CD45RO-negative cells positively selected for CCR7, excluding terminally differentiated effector memory CD45RA+ cells. Sequencing was performed with immunoSEQ multiplex PCR; in TCRdb, only in-frame clones are kept and a portion is missing. The sample gives about 680,000 clones, about 92% of which show up once; 24% is in the top ten. Sequencing used naive CD8+ T cells sorted from blood. The receptors here all came from a man aged 25 to 40 in good health.

Regarding this clone: One junction end does not reproduce the germline sequence, and a read error may be involved. The gene calls are TRBV5-3 and TRBJ2-7; 9 bases align to TRBD1. TRBV5-3 is filed as an ORF, its function uncertain. The CDR3 is 15 amino acids. This CDR3 is CASSLAGQGYYEQYF. The CDR3 nucleotides read TGTGCCAGCAGCTTAGCCGGACAGGGGTACTACGAGCAGTACTTC.

The V and J genes are TRBV7-9 and TRBJ2-5, with unresolved D. This CDR3 is 14 amino acids long. Germline V gives CDR1 SEHNR, CDR2 FQNEAQ (reference sequence). V lost 5 bases to trimming and J lost 5 bases, with 15 bases between them. The DNA of the CDR3 is TGTGCCAGCAGCCAACCCGAAGTTGGGGAGACCCAGTACTTC. Translated: CASSQPEVGETQYF.

CDR3 in amino acids: CSVEAREGGSKQFF. The CDR3 nucleotides read TGCAGCGTTGAAGCCAGGGAAGGGGGTTCTAAGCAGTTCTTC. The chain links TRBV29-1 to TRBJ2-1; maybe TRBD1 (6 bases). Per the germline V gene, CDR1 is SQVTM and CDR2 is ANQGSEA. Trimming shortened V by 1 base and J by 11 bases, and 18 bases separated the two germline ends. The CDR3 spans 14 residues.

The chain joins TRBV19 to TRBJ2-7; D ambiguous. V was cut by 5 bases and J by 0 bases, with 8 bases left in between. The CDR3 spans 13 residues. The V gene's germline CDR1 is LNHDA and CDR2 SQIVND (reference sequence). CDR3 coding DNA: TGTGCCAGTAGTCTCGTCGGCTCCTACGAGCAGTACTTC. Its protein is CASSLVGSYEQYF.

The chain couples TRBV11-1 to TRBJ2-3, with TRBD1 matching over 7 bases. With V trimmed by 0 bases and J by 0 bases, 12 bases remained unmatched. Germline lookup yields CDR1 SGHAT and CDR2 FQDESV (reference sequence). The CDR3 has 19 amino acids. The CDR3 protein is CASSLARGLRPTSTDTQYF. For the CDR3, the DNA is TGTGCCAGCAGCTTAGCGAGGGGGCTAAGGCCTACTAGCACAGATACGCAGTATTTT.

CDR3 region: CASSFGGLLTEAFF. Here the CDR3 DNA reads TGTGCCAGCAGTTTCGGGGGGCTGTTAACTGAAGCTTTCTTT. The chain joins TRBV27 to TRBJ1-1; D might be TRBD1 (6 bases). CDR1 MNHEY and CDR2 SMNVEV come from the germline V gene (reference sequence). CDR3 length: 14 residues. V lost 3 bases and J 5 bases, leaving 13 bases between the germline ends.

In this sample, this clone turned up once. The chain employs TRBV4-3 and TRBJ2-7; D unresolved. This CDR3 region has 13 residues. Deletions cut 0 bases from V and 7 bases from J, with 10 bases between. Germline values: CDR1 LGHNA, CDR2 YSLEER. The CDR3 DNA follows: TGCGCCAGCAGCCAAGATAGGCGATGGGAGCAGTACTTC. Encoded protein: CASSQDRRWEQYF.

The gene calls are TRBV6-1 and TRBJ1-5; 7 bases agree with TRBD1. The CDR3 consists of 16 residues. Germline V gives CDR1 MNHNS, CDR2 SASEGT. The J segment lost 0 bases and the V segment lost 1 base, leaving 3 bases of the junction unmatched. The DNA of the CDR3 is TGTGCCAGCAGTGAAGTGGCAGGGGGTAGCAATCAGCCCCAGCATTTT. Protein product: CASSEVAGGSNQPQHF.

The rearrangement uses TRBV7-9 and TRBJ2-5; D is possibly TRBD2 (5 bases). CDR3 size: 15 residues. V was shortened by 5 bases and J by 5 bases, with 18 bases between the two germline ends. Germline V gene data show CDR1 as SEHNR and CDR2 as FQNEAQ (reference sequence). The CDR3 loop is CASSPILAARETQYF. The CDR3 nucleotides are TGTGCCAGCAGCCCAATTCTAGCAGCTCGGGAGACCCAGTACTTC. Complete variable domain (other parts from reference TRBV7-9 and TRBJ2-5): DTGVSQNPRHKITKRGQNVTFRCDPISEHNRLYWYRQTLGQGPEFLTYFQNEAQLEKSRLLSDRFSAERPKGSFSTLEIQRTEQGDSAMYLCASSPILAARETQYFGPGTRLLVL.

The J gene is TRBJ2-2, the V gene TRBV4-1, with 7 nucleotides matching TRBD2. CDR1 MGHRA and CDR2 YSYEKL come from the germline V gene. The CDR3 totals 18 residues. V shed 0 bases, J shed 6 bases, and the junction held 13 bases outside the gene matches. The CDR3: CASSQDLGLGLFSGELFF. CDR3 DNA: TGCGCCAGCAGCCAAGATTTAGGACTAGGGTTATTCTCCGGGGAGCTGTTTTTT.

This clone was seen a handful of times. The CDR3 coding sequence is TGCGCCAGCAGCTACCGGGACGGACCCTACGAGCAGTACTTC. It codes for CASSYRDGPYEQYF. The rearrangement links TRBV4-1 to TRBJ2-7; either TRBD1 or TRBD2 may fit D (5 bases each). Trimming shortened V by 5 bases and J by 2 bases, and 13 bases separated the two germline ends. This CDR3 has 14 residues. CDR1 and CDR2 (germline): MGHRA, YSYEKL.

The genes are TRBV27 and TRBJ1-4; no reliable D call. The germline V gene encodes CDR1 MNHEY and CDR2 SMNVEV (reference sequence). The CDR3 length is 15 residues. Trimming cost V 7 bases and J 3 bases, with 15 bases left between them. Here the CDR3 DNA reads TGTGCCAGCACAGATGGAGGAGGACCTAATGAAAAACTGTTTTTT. Amino acid sequence: CASTDGGGPNEKLFF.

The chain has TRBV29-1 and TRBJ2-1, with 9 bases identical to TRBD2. This CDR3 comprises 14 residues. V dropped 7 bases and J dropped 5; count of bases not matched to a gene: 9. Germline V gives CDR1 SQVTM, CDR2 ANQGSEA. The CDR3 here is CSDRVAGENNEQFF. CDR3 DNA sequence: TGCAGCGATAGAGTAGCGGGAGAGAACAATGAGCAGTTCTTC.

This chain joins TRBV10-3 and TRBJ2-3; the D gene is possibly TRBD1 (6 bases). CDR1 and CDR2 (germline): ENHRY, SYGVKD. The length of the CDR3 is 17 residues. V was shortened by 3 bases and J by 7 bases, with 23 bases between the two germline ends. CDR3 sequence (DNA): TGTGCCATCAGTGAAGAGGACAGTGCATGGCGCGTGAATACGCAGTATTTT. Encoded protein: CAISEEDSAWRVNTQYF.

This chain uses TRBV15 with TRBJ2-2; tentative D call: TRBD2 (6 bases). This CDR3 region has 16 residues. V lost 7 bases to trimming and J lost 2 bases, with 17 bases between them. CDR1 LNHNV and CDR2 YYDKDF come from the germline V gene (reference sequence). The CDR3 region has the DNA TGTGCCACCACCCTCCGGGAGATAGCCAACACCGGGGAGCTGTTTTTT. It yields the protein CATTLREIANTGELFF.

The V and J genes are TRBV30 and TRBJ2-7; the D gene is possibly TRBD1 (5 bases). The germline gives CDR1 GTSNPN, CDR2 SVGIG (reference sequence). V was clipped by 4 bases and J by 0 bases, with 13 bases between them. The CDR3 length is 14 residues. For the CDR3, the DNA is TGTGCCTGGACGATAGGGGCGGACTCCTACGAGCAGTACTTC. Amino acid sequence: CAWTIGADSYEQYF.

This chain links TRBV27 with TRBJ2-3; no definite D call. V was pared by 6 bases and J by 1 base, with 8 bases between. The CDR3 extends over 13 amino acids. Looked up from germline, CDR1 is MNHEY and CDR2 is SMNVEV (reference sequence). The DNA of the CDR3 is TGTGCCAGCAGGACGTACGGCACAGATACGCAGTATTTT. Amino acids: CASRTYGTDTQYF.

The CDR3 DNA reads as TGTGCCAGCAGTGAACAGGGGTGGAACACTGAAGCTTTCTTT. This codes for CASSEQGWNTEAFF. V usage is TRBV6-1 and J usage is TRBJ1-1; D perhaps matches TRBD1 (6 bases). The CDR3 contains 14 residues. CDR1 is MNHNS, CDR2 SASEGT, per germline. Trimming pared 2 bases from V and 1 base from J, leaving 8 bases between.

The chain combines TRBV5-1 with TRBJ2-2, with 13 bases matching TRBD2. The V gene's germline CDR1 is SGHRS and CDR2 YFSETQ. After removal of 4 bases from V and 7 bases from J, the junction contained 7 bases not matched to a gene. This CDR3 has 16 amino acids. In DNA, the CDR3 is TGCGCCAGCAGCCTTGGACTAGCGGGAGTTCGCGGGGAGCTGTTTTTT. As protein: CASSLGLAGVRGELFF. The variable domain in full, with the rest retrieved from reference TRBV5-1 and TRBJ2-2, is KAGVTQTPRYLIKTRGQQVTLSCSPISGHRSVSWYQQTPGQGLQFLFEYFSETQRNKGNFPGRFSGRQFSNSRSEMNVSTLELGDSALYLCASSLGLAGVRGELFFGEGSRLTVL.

The CDR3 sequence: CASSLTGQGARQPQHF. CDR3 sequence (DNA): TGTGCCAGCAGCTTAACAGGACAGGGGGCGCGTCAGCCCCAGCATTTT. This chain joins TRBV7-2 and TRBJ1-5; 11 bases are shared with TRBD1. Losses at the gene ends were 2 bases for V and 6 bases for J; bases not matched to a gene: 6. Germline V lookup: CDR1 SGHTA, CDR2 FQGNSA. CDR3 length: 16 amino acids.

V and J are TRBV5-1 and TRBJ2-7; 9 nucleotides agree with TRBD1. There are 15 residues in the CDR3. The germline V gene encodes CDR1 SGHRS and CDR2 YFSETQ. V lost 2 bases, J lost 3 bases, and 6 bases stayed unmatched. Written as DNA, the CDR3 is TGCGCCAGCAGCTTCCGGACAGGGGCGGACTACGAGCAGTACTTC. Its protein product is CASSFRTGADYEQYF.

The chain joins TRBV5-1 to TRBJ2-3; 9 positions agree with TRBD1. In germline, CDR1 is SGHRS, CDR2 YFSETQ. V was pared by 4 bases and J by 5 bases, with 11 bases of the junction left unmatched. The CDR3 is made up of 16 amino acids. The CDR3 nucleotides are TGCGCCAGCAGCCCTTCCCGGGACAGGGTGGGAGATACGCAGTATTTT. Protein: CASSPSRDRVGDTQYF.

In the case of this clone: Other nucleotide sequences in the sample specify the same CDR3. The chain has TRBV11-2 and TRBJ2-7; 10 bases are a match to TRBD1. In germline, CDR1 is SGHAT, CDR2 FQNNGV. V lost 5 bases to trimming and J lost 2 bases; unmatched junction nucleotides: 6. This CDR3 region has 15 residues. CDR3 DNA: TGTGCCAGCAGCCCCCGGGACAGGGGAGCCTACGAGCAGTACTTC. Encoded protein: CASSPRDRGAYEQYF.